These 27 T cell receptor beta chains were all obtained from the same sample, sequenced in a study of blood T cell dynamics during melanoma immunotherapy. The assay was immunoSEQ multiplex PCR, and TCRdb's table has in-frame clones only and misses some. The data contain 10,000 or so clones, approximately 90% of them seen just once; the ten biggest clones take up roughly 32%. The time point is: pre-treatment baseline. This sample comprised blood, obtained from a patient treated with checkpoint blockade. The receptors originated from a human donor with melanoma.

The gene calls are TRBV29-1 and TRBJ1-1; D perhaps matches TRBD1 (6 bases). The CDR3 runs 17 residues. The V gene's germline CDR1 is SQVTM and CDR2 ANQGSEA. The V end lost 7 bases, the J end lost 1 base, and 25 bases lay between the germline ends. This chain's CDR3 is CSATPRRGGLSNTEAFF. The CDR3 DNA reads TGCAGCGCTACTCCCCGGAGGGGGGGGCTCTCGAACACTGAAGCTTTCTTT.

The chain uses TRBV4-3 and TRBJ2-7, with D perhaps given as TRBD1 or TRBD2 (5 bases each). Germline assignment: CDR1 LGHNA and CDR2 YSLEER. Trimming stripped 4 bases from V and 0 bases from J, with 7 bases between. This CDR3 is 13 amino acids long. The CDR3 coding sequence is TGCGCCAGCAGCCGAGGGGACTCCTACGAGCAGTACTTC. It specifies CASSRGDSYEQYF.

The gene calls are TRBV19 and TRBJ2-3; D unresolved. Trimming cost V 3 bases and J 2 bases, with 3 bases left between them. Germline CDR1 is LNHDA and CDR2 is SQIVND (reference sequence). The CDR3 contains 12 residues. In DNA, the CDR3 is TGTGCCAGTAGTATGGACACAGATACGCAGTATTTT. Amino acid sequence: CASSMDTDTQYF.

The V gene is TRBV5-1, the J gene TRBJ2-5; D gene unclear. The CDR3 contains 14 residues. The germline gives CDR1 SGHRS, CDR2 YFSETQ. V was cut by 0 bases and J by 3 bases, with 9 bases left in between. CDR3: CASSLAVSEETQYF. In DNA, the CDR3 is TGCGCCAGCAGCTTGGCGGTATCCGAAGAGACCCAGTACTTC.

This rearrangement joins TRBV7-3 to TRBJ2-1, with no clear D. The CDR3 consists of 13 residues. V lost 5 bases to trimming and J lost 8 bases, with 13 bases between them. Germline-derived CDR1 and CDR2 are SGHTA and FQGTGA. The CDR3 protein is CASSPSWADEQFF. The DNA of the CDR3 is TGTGCCAGCAGCCCGAGTTGGGCGGATGAGCAGTTCTTC.

The V gene is TRBV6-4, the J gene TRBJ2-5; D possibly corresponds to TRBD2 (6 bases). V lost 7 bases, J lost 5 bases, and 14 bases lay in between. The CDR3 covers 13 residues. Per germline, CDR1 MRHNA and CDR2 SNTAGT. CDR3 sequence reads: CASTKRARETQYF. Written as DNA, the CDR3 is TGTGCCAGCACTAAGCGGGCGAGGGAGACCCAGTACTTC.

The gene calls are TRBV4-1 and TRBJ2-7; weak D call: TRBD2 (6 bases). The CDR3 consists of 16 residues. Trimming removed 0 bases at V and 0 bases at J, with 12 bases between. The V gene's germline CDR1 is MGHRA and CDR2 YSYEKL. In DNA, the CDR3 is TGCGCCAGCAGCCAAGACTTGCGGGGAAGCTCCTACGAGCAGTACTTC. Its protein product is CASSQDLRGSSYEQYF.

The J gene is TRBJ2-2, the V gene TRBV9; D uncertain. The CDR3 covers 12 residues. V dropped 2 bases and J dropped 8 bases, with 7 bases sitting between them. Germline loops: CDR1 SGDLS, CDR2 YYNGEE. CDR3 amino acids: CASSVPRGELFF. The CDR3 DNA is TGTGCCAGCAGCGTCCCAAGGGGGGAGCTGTTTTTT.

The genes are TRBV7-9 and TRBJ2-3, with 10 bases matching TRBD1. This CDR3 has 16 residues. Germline lookup yields CDR1 SEHNR and CDR2 FQNEAQ (reference sequence). J lost 2 bases, V lost 2 bases, and 4 bases had no gene match. The CDR3 bases are TGTGCCAGCAGCTTACCGGGACAGGGGCACACAGATACGCAGTATTTT. This gives the protein CASSLPGQGHTDTQYF.

V and J are TRBV5-1 and TRBJ2-6; TRBD1 might be the D (6 bases). Per germline, CDR1 SGHRS and CDR2 YFSETQ. This CDR3 comprises 17 residues. V lost 6 bases, J lost 2 bases, and 18 bases lay in between. As DNA, the CDR3 is TGCGCCAGCACAGGTTGGGGACAAAAGCCTGGGGCCAACGTCCTGACTTTC. This sequence encodes CASTGWGQKPGANVLTF. Full variable domain (outside the CDR3, taken from reference TRBV5-1 and TRBJ2-6): KAGVTQTPRYLIKTRGQQVTLSCSPISGHRSVSWYQQTPGQGLQFLFEYFSETQRNKGNFPGRFSGRQFSNSRSEMNVSTLELGDSALYLCASTGWGQKPGANVLTFGAGSRLTVL.

The chain recombines TRBV18 with TRBJ2-7; 7 bases are shared with TRBD1. Germline-derived CDR1 and CDR2 are KGHSH and LQKENI. V gave up 1 base and J gave up 0 bases; unmatched junction bases: 3. The CDR3 has 15 amino acids. This CDR3 reads CASSPQGTASYEQYF. The CDR3 nucleotides are TGTGCCAGCTCACCACAGGGGACAGCCTCCTACGAGCAGTACTTC.

This clone appeared once. V and J are TRBV18 and TRBJ2-7; 7 bases align to TRBD1. V lost 3 bases, J lost 7 bases, and 6 bases stayed unmatched. CDR1 is KGHSH and CDR2 is LQKENI in the germline V gene. The CDR3 is 13 residues long. CDR3 residues: CASSPDRDGEQYF. The CDR3 coding sequence is TGTGCCAGCTCACCTGACAGGGATGGAGAGCAGTACTTC.

The chain combines TRBV28 with TRBJ1-2, with a tentative D call TRBD1 (5 bases). The CDR3 length is 14 residues. Germline CDR1 MDHEN, CDR2 SYDVKM. V was shortened by 6 bases and J by 2 bases, with 13 bases between the two germline ends. The chain's CDR3 is CASSSGAGNYGYTF. The CDR3 region has the DNA TGTGCCAGCAGCTCCGGGGCAGGGAACTATGGCTACACCTTC.

The chain employs TRBV9 and TRBJ2-1; D is possibly TRBD2 (7 bases). The CDR3 has 16 amino acids. Germline V CDR1 and CDR2: SGDLS, YYNGEE. Trimming removed 0 bases at V and 0 bases at J, with 10 bases between. CDR3 residues: CASSVVGGGSYNEQFF. CDR3 nucleotide sequence: TGTGCCAGCAGCGTAGTGGGAGGGGGCTCCTACAATGAGCAGTTCTTC.

This clone has more than one count but fewer than ten. The rearrangement joins TRBV5-1 to TRBJ2-7, with 8 positions matching TRBD1. This CDR3 has 15 amino acids. V shed 4 bases and J 2 bases; nucleotides not matched to a gene: 8. CDR1 and CDR2 (germline): SGHRS, YFSETQ. The CDR3 loop reads CASSPGTGGAYEQYF. DNA for the CDR3: TGCGCCAGCAGCCCAGGGACAGGCGGGGCCTACGAGCAGTACTTC.

This sequence joins TRBV10-3 and TRBJ2-7; D unresolved. Germline lookup yields CDR1 ENHRY and CDR2 SYGVKD. The CDR3 loop spans 15 amino acids. The ends were cut back, 3 bases at V and 6 bases at J, with 18 bases in the middle. Here the CDR3 DNA reads TGTGCCATCAGTGACGGCGCCCCAAGGGCTGGCGAGCAGTACTTC. Protein product: CAISDGAPRAGEQYF.

This rearrangement joins TRBV5-4 to TRBJ2-1; 7 bases align to TRBD1. This CDR3 region has 15 residues. V gave up 1 base and J gave up 6 bases; unmatched junction bases: 7. Germline V gives CDR1 SGHNT, CDR2 YYREEE (reference sequence). Written as DNA, the CDR3 is TGTGCCAGCAGCTTGATAACAGGGGCTGTCAATGAGCAGTTCTTC. Its protein is CASSLITGAVNEQFF.

V is TRBV4-3 and J is TRBJ2-5; a possible D gene is TRBD1 (6 bases). CDR1 is LGHNA and CDR2 is YSLEER in the germline V gene. This CDR3 has 16 amino acids. The V end was cut by 1 base, the J end by 5 bases, with 17 bases between. The CDR3 bases are TGCGCCAGCAGCCAAGGGGGGCGGCCAGGGTTGGAGACCCAGTACTTC. It yields the protein CASSQGGRPGLETQYF.

The chain recombines TRBV27 with TRBJ2-1; D unresolved. CDR1 and CDR2 (germline): MNHEY, SMNVEV (reference sequence). This CDR3 contains 13 residues. The V gene lost 7 bases and the J gene lost 0 bases, with 7 bases spanning the gap. CDR3 sequence (DNA): TGTGCCAGCACCACGGGCTCCTACAATGAGCAGTTCTTC. This translates into CASTTGSYNEQFF.

The chain couples TRBV7-3 to TRBJ1-2; TRBD1 aligns across 8 bases. CDR1 is SGHTA and CDR2 is FQGTGA in the germline V gene. CDR3 length: 13 amino acids. After removal of 5 bases from V and 6 bases from J, the junction contained 5 bases not matched to a gene. The CDR3 DNA follows: TGTGCCAGCAGCGGGCCAGGGGGCGATGGCTACACCTTC. Encoded protein: CASSGPGGDGYTF.

The V call is TRBV5-6, the J call TRBJ2-1; D tentatively fits TRBD1 or TRBD2 (5 bases each). The V end was cut by 4 bases, the J end by 12 bases, with 11 bases between. The length of the CDR3 is 11 residues. Per germline, CDR1 SGHDT and CDR2 YYEEEE. The CDR3 region has the DNA TGTGCCAGCAGCACAGGACTCCTGCAGTTCTTC. Translating it yields CASSTGLLQFF.

The J gene is TRBJ2-3, the V gene TRBV7-3; 11 bases are a match to TRBD2. The CDR3 has 15 amino acids. J was trimmed by 5 bases and V by 5 bases; bases with no gene match: 6. Germline CDR1 SGHTA, CDR2 FQGTGA. The CDR3 region is CASSPGTSGGDTQYF. The CDR3 DNA sequence: TGTGCCAGCAGCCCCGGGACTAGCGGTGGAGATACGCAGTATTTT.

The J gene is TRBJ2-3, the V gene TRBV6-6; 7 positions match TRBD1. The CDR3 extends over 15 amino acids. The V gene's germline CDR1 is MNHNY and CDR2 SVGAGI (reference sequence). V lost 6 bases and J lost 7; bases outside the gene matches: 13. CDR3 nucleotides: TGTGCCAGCAGACTCCGGGACAGCGGCCAAAATACGCAGTATTTT. Translated: CASRLRDSGQNTQYF.

Only one count was recorded for this clone. The chain combines TRBV4-1 with TRBJ2-7, with D possibly TRBD2 on 5 matching bases. Germline V gene lookup returns CDR1 MGHRA and CDR2 YSYEKL. V shed 1 base and J shed 0 bases, with 22 bases lying between them. The CDR3 is made up of 19 amino acids. CDR3: CASSQVISVGPGLSYEQYF. CDR3 nucleotides: TGCGCCAGCAGCCAAGTAATTAGCGTAGGGCCTGGTCTCTCCTACGAGCAGTACTTC.

This clone has just one count. The rearrangement links TRBV4-1 to TRBJ2-3; 7 bases are a match to TRBD2. The CDR3 runs 18 residues. The germline gives CDR1 MGHRA, CDR2 YSYEKL. Germline trimming cut 4 bases from V and 4 bases from J; bases unmatched to any gene: 17. This chain's CDR3 is CASSRVRGPAGPADTQYF. DNA for the CDR3: TGCGCCAGCAGCCGGGTTCGAGGTCCAGCGGGGCCGGCAGATACGCAGTATTTT.

This clone was seen only once. This chain joins TRBV29-1 and TRBJ1-5, with D maybe TRBD1 (6 bases). CDR3 size: 14 residues. CDR1 is SQVTM, CDR2 ANQGSEA, per germline. V was pared by 7 bases and J by 7 bases, with 20 bases between. CDR3 sequence: CSAAEQGDDQPQHF. CDR3 coding DNA: TGCAGCGCCGCCGAACAGGGTGATGACCAGCCCCAGCATTTT.

The chain joins TRBV27 to TRBJ1-5, with D maybe TRBD1 (5 bases). The length of the CDR3 is 14 residues. Between the trimmed V and J ends, which lost 6 bases and 1 base, there was a span of 10 bases. Germline values: CDR1 MNHEY, CDR2 SMNVEV (reference sequence). As DNA, the CDR3 is TGTGCCAGCAGCCTCCGGGACAGCAATCAGCCCCAGCATTTT. Protein sequence: CASSLRDSNQPQHF.